This T cell receptor beta chain was recovered during a study of blood T cell repertoires in COVID-19 (dated by TCRdb to 2018 to 2021). A note on the overall study: Samples covering the acute and convalescent phases of COVID-19 were provided by collaborators in the United States, Italy and Spain. The material from the prospective study consisted of cDNA or gDNA derived from T cells, B-cell-depleted T cells, or PBMCs. Deeply sampled blood TCRbeta repertoires from subjects exposed to, actively infected with, or recovered from COVID-19 were included in the dataset. The repertoires were released in a freely available public database intended as a resource for research on the immune response to SARS-CoV-2. The samples were drawn from the first 160 participants of the ongoing ImmuneRACE study and from over a thousand subjects provided by 6 global collaborators. Sample metadata almost always included a de-identified subject ID, COVID-19 status, age in years and sex. Where available, HLA class I and class II types were obtained from metadata supplied by the sample provider rather than from assay-based typing.

V drops 6 bases and J drops 4 bases, leaving 9 bases in between. The germline V gene specifies SNHLY as CDR1 and FYNNEI as CDR2. The CDR3 spans 12 residues, from the cysteine through the phenylalanine. The only DNA kept is the CDR3, 36 bases in frame from the first base. Collaborating institutions collected whole blood in K2EDTA tubes following their own protocols. For TCRbeta analysis, collaborator samples were shipped as frozen whole blood, as isolated PBMCs, or as DNA extracted from either sample type. As for this clone: This receptor's antigen is unknown. The sample holds no much larger clone one base away, and base qualities are not on file.

The paper's findings and limits, for the study overall: The quantity of clinical and demographic metadata differed by source and by participant and was supplied without curation.

TCRbeta CDR3 regions were amplified from genomic DNA by means of the immunoSEQ Assay, a bias-controlled multiplex PCR. As for the authors' bioinformatics: The number of nucleated cells in each sample was estimated by amplification of reference gene primers within the assay. To quantify the absolute abundance of each unique TCRbeta CDR3 rearrangement, sequence reads were collapsed and filtered. For each sample, productive Simpson clonality was calculated as the square root of Simpson's diversity index across productive rearrangements. Sourced from immuneACCESS, this table was stored by TCRdb with only in-frame sequences that have V and J called. A share of the clones is absent; for the studies checked, an unresolved V gene accounts for under half, and the remainder has no known explanation. V, J and clone size reflect that table, while D and trimming were determined from the DNA. Recorded for this sample are some 210,000 clones; 80% to 90% of them occurred a single time. 2.5% to 3% of the sample is taken by the ten largest.

The receptor chain draws on TRBV2 and TRBJ1-1, with the D gene too uncertain to name. The receptor was isolated from a man in his forties or fifties with active or convalescent COVID-19. Sequencing input: peripheral blood. The nucleotides read TGTGCCAGCAGGGCTCTAGCCACTGAAGCTTTCTTT. Its product reads: CASRALATEAFF.